Each of the 11 T cell receptor beta chains below was sequenced from the same sample in a study of T cells after yellow fever vaccination. TCRdb ran MiXCR on the 5' RACE reads and lists one entry per CDR3 protein. The table lists around 550,000 distinct CDR3 sequences, less than 20% of them singletons. Sequenced material: PBMCs, taken 15 days after the yellow fever booster vaccination. The receptors originated from a man aged 25-45 years who received the YFV17D yellow fever vaccine.

The sample holds a few counts of this clonotype. The CDR3 protein is CASSLTSGLNTGELFF. The DNA for the CDR3 is TGTGCCAGCAGCTTAACGTCGGGACTGAACACCGGGGAGCTGTTTTTT. The rearrangement links TRBV7-3 to TRBJ2-2; tentatively, D is TRBD2 (6 bases). V was shortened by 0 bases and J by 1 base, with 9 bases between the two germline ends. The CDR3 is 16 amino acids. Germline loops: CDR1 SGHTA, CDR2 FQGTGA.

This clonotype turned up a few times. The rearrangement uses TRBV4-3 and TRBJ2-7; D not resolved. CDR3 length: 15 residues. Germline CDR1 and CDR2: LGHNA and YSLEER. Trimming cost V 2 bases and J 4 bases, with 15 bases left between them. The chain's CDR3 is CASSQYRQAEYEQYF. The CDR3 DNA reads TGCGCCAGCAGCCAATACCGCCAGGCCGAATACGAGCAGTACTTC.

This chain joins TRBV18 and TRBJ2-7, with 15 bases fitting TRBD2. V lost 1 base and J lost 5; bases outside the gene matches: 9. Germline V gives CDR1 KGHSH, CDR2 LQKENI. The CDR3 consists of 18 residues. CDR3 loop: CASSPRDLGLAGGHEQYF. In DNA, the CDR3 is TGTGCCAGCTCACCACGAGACTTGGGACTAGCGGGAGGCCACGAGCAGTACTTC. Looking up the rest from reference TRBV18 and TRBJ2-7 gives the full variable domain: NAGVMQNPRHLVRRRGQEARLRCSPMKGHSHVYWYRQLPEEGLKFMVYLQKENIIDESGMPKERFSAEFPKEGPSILRIQQVVRGDSAAYFCASSPRDLGLAGGHEQYFGPGTRLTVT.

This clonotype showed up just a few times. The CDR3 spells CASSQEGGMADTQYF. The CDR3 region has the DNA TGCGCCAGCAGCCAAGAGGGCGGCATGGCAGATACGCAGTATTTT. The rearrangement joins TRBV4-3 to TRBJ2-3; no definite D call. Germline CDR1 is LGHNA and CDR2 is YSLEER. The CDR3 runs to 15 residues. The germline V and J ends were trimmed by 0 bases and 4 bases, with 11 bases remaining between them.

This clonotype occurred a few times. The chain combines TRBV12-3 or TRBV12-4 with TRBJ2-7; D may be TRBD1 or TRBD2 (5 bases each). The CDR3 has 14 residues. Trimming took off 6 bases at V and 7 bases at J, with 19 bases between the two ends. CDR3 sequence: CASSRGTVTWEQYF. Written as DNA, the CDR3 is TGTGCCAGCAGCCGTGGGACGGTAACTTGGGAGCAGTACTTC.

The V gene is TRBV20-1, the J gene TRBJ2-3; 7 bases match TRBD1. The J segment lost 7 bases and the V segment lost 5 bases, leaving 3 bases of the junction unmatched. This CDR3 comprises 11 residues. From germline, CDR1 is DFQATT and CDR2 SNEGSKA (reference sequence). CDR3 sequence reads: CSARQGNTQYF. CDR3 sequence (DNA): TGCAGTGCTCGACAGGGAAATACGCAGTATTTT.

This clonotype was picked up a small number of times. The V gene is TRBV19, the J gene TRBJ2-3; tentative D call: TRBD2 (5 bases). Deletions cut 10 bases from V and 5 bases from J, with 10 bases between. Germline V gene sequence: CDR1 LNHDA, CDR2 SQIVND (reference sequence). This CDR3 is 11 amino acids long. Here the CDR3 reads CATLEGDTQYF. The CDR3 nucleotides are TGTGCCACCTTAGAGGGAGATACGCAGTATTTT.

CDR3 sequence reads: CASSRTRGRSYEQYF. CDR3 DNA: TGTGCCAGCAGCCGCACCCGGGGGAGGTCCTACGAGCAGTACTTC. The chain joins TRBV28 to TRBJ2-7; possibly TRBD2 for D (6 bases). Per the germline V gene, CDR1 is MDHEN and CDR2 is SYDVKM. This CDR3 comprises 15 residues. V dropped 6 bases and J dropped 1 base, with 16 bases sitting between them.

This clonotype was detected only a few times. The chain links TRBV20-1 to TRBJ2-3; 8 nucleotides agree with TRBD2. V shed 5 bases and J 8 bases; nucleotides not matched to a gene: 15. This CDR3 is built from 15 residues. The germline V gene encodes CDR1 DFQATT and CDR2 SNEGSKA (reference sequence). The CDR3 DNA reads as TGCAGTGCTCGTCTAGCGGGTATGGTTGCCGGTACGCAGTATTTT. Its translation: CSARLAGMVAGTQYF.

This chain joins TRBV6-1 and TRBJ1-4, with D possibly TRBD1 on 5 matching bases. The germline V and J ends were trimmed by 6 bases and 8 bases, with 16 bases remaining between them. Germline-derived CDR1 and CDR2 are MNHNS and SASEGT. The CDR3 length is 14 residues. The CDR3 DNA is TGTGCCAGCAGCGGGAGGGGCACTCGGGAAAAACTGTTTTTT. As protein: CASSGRGTREKLFF.

The V gene is TRBV5-1, the J gene TRBJ2-1; weak D call: TRBD2 (5 bases). The germline V gene encodes CDR1 SGHRS and CDR2 YFSETQ. The ends were cut back, 4 bases at V and 4 bases at J, with 12 bases in the middle. CDR3 length equals 14 residues. CDR3 amino acids: CASSKEEIYNEQFF. The CDR3 region has the DNA TGCGCCAGCAGCAAGGAGGAGATATACAATGAGCAGTTCTTC.